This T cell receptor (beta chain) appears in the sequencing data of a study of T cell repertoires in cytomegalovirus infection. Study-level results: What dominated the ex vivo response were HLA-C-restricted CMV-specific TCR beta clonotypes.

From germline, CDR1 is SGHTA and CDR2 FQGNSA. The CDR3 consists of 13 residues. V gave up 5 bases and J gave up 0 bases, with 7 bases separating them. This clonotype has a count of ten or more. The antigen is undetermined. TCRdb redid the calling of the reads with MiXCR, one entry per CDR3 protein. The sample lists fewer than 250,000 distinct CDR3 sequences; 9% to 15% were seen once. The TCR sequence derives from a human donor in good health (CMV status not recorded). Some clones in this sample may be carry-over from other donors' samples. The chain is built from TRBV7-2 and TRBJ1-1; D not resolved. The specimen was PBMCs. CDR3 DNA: TGTGCCAGCAGCCGGGTTATGAACACTGAAGCTTTCTTT. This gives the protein CASSRVMNTEAFF.